Each of the 17 T cell receptor beta chains below was sequenced from the same sample in a study of Graves' ophthalmopathy and Graves' hyperthyroidism. RNA transcripts yielded amplified TCR beta CDR3 regions. Scientists carried out first-round RT-PCR using HTBI primers and then a second-round multiplex PCR. TCRdb re-called the multiplex PCR reads with MiXCR, one entry per CDR3 protein. Altogether some 750,000 distinct CDR3 sequences are present, about 44% being singletons, with the ten largest covering about 40%. The sample comprised peripheral blood. These receptors were taken from an adult man with Graves' ophthalmopathy.

The chain couples TRBV19 to TRBJ1-4, with 7 bases matching TRBD1. In germline, CDR1 is LNHDA, CDR2 SQIVND (reference sequence). V gave up 4 bases and J gave up 7 bases; unmatched junction bases: 3. The CDR3 totals 13 residues. In DNA form, the CDR3 reads TGTGCCAGTAGTAGTGGACAGGCTGAAAAACTGTTTTTT. This codes for CASSSGQAEKLFF.

This chain uses TRBV7-9 with TRBJ2-2, with D tentatively TRBD2 (6 bases). CDR3 length equals 14 residues. Germline CDR1 and CDR2: SEHNR and FQNEAQ (reference sequence). V lost 5 bases, J lost 7 bases, and 14 bases lay in between. The CDR3 spells CASSKGLTVGELFF. The CDR3 bases are TGTGCCAGCAGCAAGGGACTGACCGTCGGGGAGCTGTTTTTT.

The chain joins TRBV7-9 to TRBJ2-5; no firm D call. V lost 3 bases, J lost 5 bases, and 10 bases lay in between. The CDR3 spans 13 residues. Germline lookup yields CDR1 SEHNR and CDR2 FQNEAQ (reference sequence). The CDR3 nucleotides are TGTGCCAGCAGCTTGGGGTTCCGGGAGACCCAGTACTTC. Translating it yields CASSLGFRETQYF. Based on the CDR3 plus reference TRBV7-9 and TRBJ2-5, the full variable domain is DTGVSQNPRHKITKRGQNVTFRCDPISEHNRLYWYRQTLGQGPEFLTYFQNEAQLEKSRLLSDRFSAERPKGSFSTLEIQRTEQGDSAMYLCASSLGFRETQYFGPGTRLLVL.

The chain combines TRBV20-1 with TRBJ2-5; TRBD1 matches 9 bases. This CDR3 has 14 amino acids. Germline V gives CDR1 DFQATT, CDR2 SNEGSKA (reference sequence). The J segment lost 2 bases and the V segment lost 5 bases, leaving 6 bases of the junction unmatched. The CDR3 spells CSASRQGGQETQYF. DNA for the CDR3: TGCAGTGCTTCCCGACAGGGGGGGCAAGAGACCCAGTACTTC.

A few counts support this clonotype. In nucleotides, the CDR3 is TGTGCCAGCAGCCGGAAACAGGGCCCTGAAGCTTTCTTT. This encodes CASSRKQGPEAFF. The chain couples TRBV7-2 to TRBJ1-1, with a weak D call TRBD1 (6 bases). Trimming removed 5 bases at V and 6 bases at J, with 13 bases between. This CDR3 comprises 13 residues. Germline CDR1 reads SGHTA; CDR2 reads FQGNSA.

This clonotype has a handful of counts. This rearrangement joins TRBV7-6 to TRBJ1-4; possible D gene TRBD1, 5 bases. In germline, CDR1 is SGHVS, CDR2 FNYEAQ. Trimming cost V 5 bases and J 1 base, with 11 bases left between them. CDR3 length: 15 residues. CDR3 coding DNA: TGTGCCAGCAGCCGATACCAGGGAACTAATGAAAAACTGTTTTTT. It specifies CASSRYQGTNEKLFF.

This clonotype was observed many times. The rearrangement uses TRBV24-1 and TRBJ2-5; D possibly corresponds to TRBD2 (5 bases). Germline V CDR1 and CDR2: KGHDR, SFDVKD. Trimming removed 9 bases from V and 5 bases from J, with 15 bases in between. CDR3 length: 13 residues. CDR3 sequence reads: CATGDGREETQYF. The CDR3 nucleotides read TGTGCCACCGGAGACGGAAGGGAGGAGACCCAGTACTTC.

This chain uses TRBV19 with TRBJ2-2; 10 bases map to TRBD1. After removal of 9 bases from V and 5 bases from J, the junction contained 6 bases not matched to a gene. This CDR3 comprises 14 residues. CDR1 LNHDA and CDR2 SQIVND come from the germline V gene (reference sequence). CDR3 sequence (DNA): TGTGCCAGCCGACAGGGGGCGAGGACCGGGGAGCTGTTTTTT. Translation: CASRQGARTGELFF.

This clonotype was counted at least ten times. The V and J genes are TRBV7-9 and TRBJ2-7; 10 nucleotides match TRBD2. The V gene's germline CDR1 is SEHNR and CDR2 FQNEAQ (reference sequence). With V trimmed by 5 bases and J by 1 base, 5 bases remained unmatched. This CDR3 contains 15 residues. Written as DNA, the CDR3 is TGTGCCAGCAGCCCCGGACTAGCGGCATCCTACGAGCAGTACTTC. Translating gives CASSPGLAASYEQYF.

This chain connects TRBV6-5 to TRBJ2-7; D may be TRBD2 (5 bases). Trimming left V 5 bases short and J 10 bases short, with 21 bases between. This CDR3 comprises 14 residues. Per the germline V gene, CDR1 is MNHEY and CDR2 is SVGAGI. This chain's CDR3 is CASSQLGEKLEQYF. CDR3 coding DNA: TGTGCCAGCAGTCAGTTGGGAGAGAAGTTGGAACAGTACTTC.

The chain is built from TRBV25-1 and TRBJ2-2; 8 bases are a match to TRBD1. This CDR3 is 16 amino acids long. Germline V gene sequence: CDR1 MGHDK, CDR2 SYGVNS. V gave up 5 bases and J gave up 6 bases; unmatched junction bases: 11. CDR3 nucleotide sequence: TGTGCCAGCAGTTATCTCCCGGGACAGGAGGCCGGGGAGCTGTTTTTT. Its translation: CASSYLPGQEAGELFF.

The chain couples TRBV2 to TRBJ1-1; 7 bases fit TRBD1. V dropped 9 bases and J dropped 1; count of bases not matched to a gene: 11. The CDR3 totals 15 residues. The germline V gene encodes CDR1 SNHLY and CDR2 FYNNEI. CDR3 sequence: CASSRQGGANTEAFF. The DNA for the CDR3 is TGTGCCAGTAGCCGACAGGGTGGAGCGAACACTGAAGCTTTCTTT.

This clonotype was recorded at least ten times. The chain is built from TRBV7-9 and TRBJ1-2; D remains unclear. V lost 5 bases and J 1 base, leaving 8 bases between the germline ends. Germline loops: CDR1 SEHNR, CDR2 FQNEAQ (reference sequence). The CDR3 is 13 amino acids. The CDR3 region is CASSPHVNYGYTF. CDR3 DNA: TGTGCCAGCAGCCCCCACGTTAACTATGGCTACACCTTC.

This clonotype was observed a few times. This sequence joins TRBV7-2 and TRBJ1-6; D uncertain. The ends were cut back, 2 bases at V and 2 bases at J, with 13 bases in the middle. The germline V gene encodes CDR1 SGHTA and CDR2 FQGNSA. The CDR3 length is 17 residues. CDR3 sequence: CASSLSGSGTYNSPLHF. The CDR3 nucleotides are TGTGCCAGCAGCTTATCGGGGTCGGGGACCTATAATTCACCCCTCCACTTT. The full variable domain, in which reference TRBV7-2 and TRBJ1-6 provide the parts outside the CDR3, is GAGVSQSPSNKVTEKGKDVELRCDPISGHTALYWYRQSLGQGLEFLIYFQGNSAPDKSGLPSDRFSAERTGGSVSTLTIQRTQQEDSAVYLCASSLSGSGTYNSPLHFGNGTRLTVT.

This clonotype has just a few counts. The rearrangement joins TRBV7-9 to TRBJ1-5; no firm D call. Trimming stripped 4 bases from V and 2 bases from J, with 15 bases between. Germline loops: CDR1 SEHNR, CDR2 FQNEAQ (reference sequence). This CDR3 is 16 amino acids long. The CDR3 reads CASSSTSFGGNQPQHF. The CDR3 DNA reads as TGTGCCAGCAGCTCTACAAGTTTCGGCGGCAATCAGCCCCAGCATTTT.

This clonotype was detected ten times or more. The V and J genes are TRBV19 and TRBJ2-2, with D perhaps TRBD2 (5 bases). Per the germline V gene, CDR1 is LNHDA and CDR2 is SQIVND (reference sequence). The CDR3 length is 15 residues. Trimming left V 3 bases short and J 4 bases short, with 12 bases between. Written as DNA, the CDR3 is TGTGCCAGTAGTATTGAGGGTCGCAGCACCGGGGAGCTGTTTTTT. Its protein is CASSIEGRSTGELFF.

This clonotype was detected once. The V call is TRBV7-3, the J call TRBJ2-7, with TRBD1 matching over 7 bases. Trimming removed 2 bases from V and 0 bases from J; junction bases left unmatched: 4. CDR1 and CDR2 (germline): SGHTA, FQGTGA. This CDR3 spans 15 amino acids. The DNA of the CDR3 is TGTGCCAGCAGCTTAGTTTGGGACAGCTCCTACGAGCAGTACTTC. The encoded protein is CASSLVWDSSYEQYF.